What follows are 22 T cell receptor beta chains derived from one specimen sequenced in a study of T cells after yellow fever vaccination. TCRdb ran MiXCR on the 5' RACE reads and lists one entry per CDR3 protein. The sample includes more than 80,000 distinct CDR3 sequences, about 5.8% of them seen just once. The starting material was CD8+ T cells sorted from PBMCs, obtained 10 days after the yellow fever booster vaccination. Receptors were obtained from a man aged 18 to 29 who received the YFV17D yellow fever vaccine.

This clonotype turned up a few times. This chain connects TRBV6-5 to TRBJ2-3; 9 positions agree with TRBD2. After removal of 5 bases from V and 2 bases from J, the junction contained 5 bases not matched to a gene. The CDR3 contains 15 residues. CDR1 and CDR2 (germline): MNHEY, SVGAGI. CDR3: CASSTLAGNTDTQYF. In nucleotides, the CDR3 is TGTGCCAGCAGTACTCTAGCGGGGAACACAGATACGCAGTATTTT.

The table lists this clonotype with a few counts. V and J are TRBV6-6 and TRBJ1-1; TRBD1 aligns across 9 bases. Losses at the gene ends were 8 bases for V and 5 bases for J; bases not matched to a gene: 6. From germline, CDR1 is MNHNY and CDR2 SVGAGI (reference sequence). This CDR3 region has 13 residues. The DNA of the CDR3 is TGTGCCAGCGGCCTGACAGGGGGGACTGAAGCTTTCTTT. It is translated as CASGLTGGTEAFF.

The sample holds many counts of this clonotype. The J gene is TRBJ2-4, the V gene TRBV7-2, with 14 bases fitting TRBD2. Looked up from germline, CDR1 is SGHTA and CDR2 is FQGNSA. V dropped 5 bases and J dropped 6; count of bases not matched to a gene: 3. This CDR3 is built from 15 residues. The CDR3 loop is CASSVGLAGGNIQYF. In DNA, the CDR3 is TGTGCCAGCAGCGTCGGACTAGCGGGGGGAAACATTCAGTACTTC.

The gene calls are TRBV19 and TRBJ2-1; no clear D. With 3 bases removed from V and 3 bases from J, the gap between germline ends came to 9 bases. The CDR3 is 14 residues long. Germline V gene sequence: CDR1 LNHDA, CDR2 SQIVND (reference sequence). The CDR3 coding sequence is TGTGCCAGTAGTATTTACTTAGACTACAATGAGCAGTTCTTC. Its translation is CASSIYLDYNEQFF.

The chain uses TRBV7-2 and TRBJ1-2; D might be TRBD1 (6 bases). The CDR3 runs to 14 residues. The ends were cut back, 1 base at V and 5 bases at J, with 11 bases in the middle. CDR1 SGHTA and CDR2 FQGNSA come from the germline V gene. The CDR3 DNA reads TGTGCCAGCAGCTTAGACCAGGGGATGTATGGCTACACCTTC. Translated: CASSLDQGMYGYTF.

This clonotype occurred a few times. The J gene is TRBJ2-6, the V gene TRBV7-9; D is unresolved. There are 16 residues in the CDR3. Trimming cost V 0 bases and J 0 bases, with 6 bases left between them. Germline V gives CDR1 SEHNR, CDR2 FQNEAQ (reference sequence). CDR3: CASSLAETSGANVLTF. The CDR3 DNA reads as TGTGCCAGCAGCTTAGCCGAGACCTCTGGGGCCAACGTCCTGACTTTC.

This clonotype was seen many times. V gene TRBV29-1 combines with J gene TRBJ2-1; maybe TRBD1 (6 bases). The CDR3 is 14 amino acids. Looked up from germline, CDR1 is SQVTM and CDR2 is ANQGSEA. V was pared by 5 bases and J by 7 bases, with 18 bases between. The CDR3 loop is CSVKGGPVGNEQFF. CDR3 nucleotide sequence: TGCAGCGTTAAAGGGGGACCCGTGGGTAATGAGCAGTTCTTC.

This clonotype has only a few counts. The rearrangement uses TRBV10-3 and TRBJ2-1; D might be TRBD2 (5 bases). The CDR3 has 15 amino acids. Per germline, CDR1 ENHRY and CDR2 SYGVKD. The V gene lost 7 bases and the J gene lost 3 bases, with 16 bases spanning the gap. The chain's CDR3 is CAINSPGSRYNEQFF. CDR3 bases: TGTGCCATCAACTCTCCGGGGTCACGCTACAATGAGCAGTTCTTC.

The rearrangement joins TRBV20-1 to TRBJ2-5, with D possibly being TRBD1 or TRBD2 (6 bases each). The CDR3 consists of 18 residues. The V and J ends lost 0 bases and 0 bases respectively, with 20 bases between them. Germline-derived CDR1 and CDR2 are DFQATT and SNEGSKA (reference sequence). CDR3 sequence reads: CSARDLEGGSTHQETQYF. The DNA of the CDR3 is TGCAGTGCTAGAGATCTTGAGGGGGGTTCGACGCACCAAGAGACCCAGTACTTC.

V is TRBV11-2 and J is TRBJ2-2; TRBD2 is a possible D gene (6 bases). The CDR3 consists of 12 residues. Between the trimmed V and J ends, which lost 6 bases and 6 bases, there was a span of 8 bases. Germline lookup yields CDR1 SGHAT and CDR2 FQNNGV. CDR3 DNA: TGTGCCAGCAGAACGGGGGCCGGGGAGCTGTTTTTT. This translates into CASRTGAGELFF.

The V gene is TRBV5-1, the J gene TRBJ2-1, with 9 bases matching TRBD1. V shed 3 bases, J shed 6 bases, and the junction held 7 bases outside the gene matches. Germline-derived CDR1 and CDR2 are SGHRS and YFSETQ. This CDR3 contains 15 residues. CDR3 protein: CASSYRDRAANEQFF. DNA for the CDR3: TGCGCCAGCAGCTACCGGGACAGGGCTGCCAATGAGCAGTTCTTC.

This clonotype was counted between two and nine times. Here the CDR3 DNA reads TGTGCCAGCAGAGGTATCCGGGACCAAGAGACCCAGTACTTC. Translated: CASRGIRDQETQYF. This chain connects TRBV6-2 or TRBV6-3 to TRBJ2-5; no definite D call. The CDR3 runs 14 residues. Per the germline V gene, CDR1 is MNHEY and CDR2 is SVGEGT. V was pared by 6 bases and J by 0 bases, with 11 bases between.

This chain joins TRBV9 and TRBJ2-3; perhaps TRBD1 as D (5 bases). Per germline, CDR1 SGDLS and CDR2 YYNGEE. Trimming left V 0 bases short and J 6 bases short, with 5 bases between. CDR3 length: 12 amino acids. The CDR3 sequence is CASSVEGDTQYF. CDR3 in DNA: TGTGCCAGCAGCGTAGAGGGGGATACGCAGTATTTT. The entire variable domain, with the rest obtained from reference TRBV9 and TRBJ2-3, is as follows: DSGVTQTPKHLITATGQRVTLRCSPRSGDLSVYWYQQSLDQGLQFLIQYYNGEERAKGNILERFSAQQFPDLHSELNLSSLELGDSALYFCASSVEGDTQYFGPGTRLTVL.

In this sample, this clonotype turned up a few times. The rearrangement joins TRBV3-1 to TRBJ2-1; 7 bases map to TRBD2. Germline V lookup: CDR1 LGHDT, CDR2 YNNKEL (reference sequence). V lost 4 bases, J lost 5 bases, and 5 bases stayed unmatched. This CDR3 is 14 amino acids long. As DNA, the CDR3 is TGTGCCAGCAGCCGGGGACTAAATAACAATGAGCAGTTCTTC. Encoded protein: CASSRGLNNNEQFF.

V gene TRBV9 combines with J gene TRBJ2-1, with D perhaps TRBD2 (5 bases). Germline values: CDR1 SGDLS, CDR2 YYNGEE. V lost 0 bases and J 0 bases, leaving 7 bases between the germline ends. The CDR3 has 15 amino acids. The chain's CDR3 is CASSVDAGSYNEQFF. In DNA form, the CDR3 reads TGTGCCAGCAGCGTAGACGCGGGCTCCTACAATGAGCAGTTCTTC.

The CDR3 DNA follows: TGTGCCACATCCGGCGCCTTAGAGACCCAGTACTTC. Translation: CATSGALETQYF. V and J are TRBV12-3 or TRBV12-4 and TRBJ2-5; D is unresolved. This CDR3 contains 12 residues. V lost 10 bases, J lost 4 bases, and 13 bases lay in between.

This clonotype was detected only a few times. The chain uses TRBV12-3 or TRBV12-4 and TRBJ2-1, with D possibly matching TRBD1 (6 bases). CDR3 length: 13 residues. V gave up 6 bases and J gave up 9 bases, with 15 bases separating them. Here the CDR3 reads CASSPAGVGEQFF. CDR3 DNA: TGTGCCAGCAGCCCCGCAGGGGTTGGTGAGCAGTTCTTC.

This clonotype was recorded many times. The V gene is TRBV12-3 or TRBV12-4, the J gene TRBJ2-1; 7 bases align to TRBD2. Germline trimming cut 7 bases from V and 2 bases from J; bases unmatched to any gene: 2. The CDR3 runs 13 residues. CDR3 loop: CASMGGTYNEQFF. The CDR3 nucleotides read TGTGCCAGCATGGGGGGGACCTACAATGAGCAGTTCTTC.

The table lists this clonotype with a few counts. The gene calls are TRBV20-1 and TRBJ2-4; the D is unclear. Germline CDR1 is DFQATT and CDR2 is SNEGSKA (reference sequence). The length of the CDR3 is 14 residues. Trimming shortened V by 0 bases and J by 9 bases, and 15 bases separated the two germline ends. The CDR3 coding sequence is TGCAGTGCTAGAGAACCGGTAGGGTACAGCATTCAGTACTTC. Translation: CSAREPVGYSIQYF.

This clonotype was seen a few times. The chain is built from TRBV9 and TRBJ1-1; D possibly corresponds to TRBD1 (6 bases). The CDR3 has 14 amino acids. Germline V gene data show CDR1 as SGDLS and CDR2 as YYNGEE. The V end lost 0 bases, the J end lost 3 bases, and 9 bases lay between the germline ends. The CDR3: CASSVEGGYTEAFF. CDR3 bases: TGTGCCAGCAGCGTAGAAGGGGGATACACTGAAGCTTTCTTT.

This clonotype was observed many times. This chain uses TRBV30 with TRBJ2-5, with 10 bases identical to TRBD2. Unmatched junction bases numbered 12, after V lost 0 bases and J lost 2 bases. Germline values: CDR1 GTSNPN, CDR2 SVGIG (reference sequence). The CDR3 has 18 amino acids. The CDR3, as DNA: TGTGCCTGGAGTGTAAGGGGAGCTAGCGGGGGACCACAAGAGACCCAGTACTTC. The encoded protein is CAWSVRGASGGPQETQYF.

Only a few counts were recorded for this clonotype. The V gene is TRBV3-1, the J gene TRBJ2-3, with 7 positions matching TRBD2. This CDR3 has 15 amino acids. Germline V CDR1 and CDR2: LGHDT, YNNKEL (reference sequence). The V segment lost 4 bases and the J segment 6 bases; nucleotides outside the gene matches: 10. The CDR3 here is CASSPPRGVEDTQYF. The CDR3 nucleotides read TGTGCCAGCAGCCCCCCCCGGGGGGTGGAGGATACGCAGTATTTT.